A single sample is the source of the 15 T cell receptor beta chains below, sequenced in a study of blood T cell repertoires in COVID-19. TCRdb's table, derived via immunoSEQ multiplex PCR, lists solely in-frame clones and lacks some. The table lists 70,000 to 95,000 clones, roughly 88% of them singletons. Sequencing was done on a sample of peripheral blood. The receptors originated from a woman older than 75 with acute or convalescent COVID-19.

The genes are TRBV20-1 and TRBJ1-2; no clear D gene. Trimming took off 3 bases at V and 2 bases at J, with 10 bases between the two ends. The CDR3 has 13 residues. Per germline, CDR1 DFQATT and CDR2 SNEGSKA (reference sequence). The CDR3 is CSASLPGNYGYTF. DNA for the CDR3: TGCAGTGCTAGTCTTCCGGGAAACTATGGCTACACCTTC.

The genes are TRBV3-1 (or the pseudogene TRBV3-2) and TRBJ1-1; 7 bases agree with TRBD1. CDR1 is LGHDT and CDR2 is YNNKEL in the germline V gene (reference sequence). This CDR3 is 14 amino acids long. V trimming: 3 bases; J trimming: 3 bases; junction bases outside the gene matches: 4. In DNA, the CDR3 is TGTGCCAGCAGCCAGACAGGGACGCACACTGAAGCTTTCTTT. It encodes CASSQTGTHTEAFF.

The chain couples TRBV4-1 to TRBJ2-5; D possibly corresponds to TRBD2 (6 bases). The V gene lost 1 base and the J gene lost 3 bases, with 9 bases spanning the gap. In germline, CDR1 is MGHRA, CDR2 YSYEKL. The CDR3 length is 14 residues. CDR3 DNA: TGCGCCAGCAGCCAAGGAACGGGAGAAGAGACCCAGTACTTC. Translating gives CASSQGTGEETQYF.

V and J are TRBV18 and TRBJ2-4; 10 bases line up with TRBD1. From germline, CDR1 is KGHSH and CDR2 LQKENI. J lost 2 bases, V lost 1 base, and 5 bases had no gene match. The CDR3 is made up of 17 amino acids. The CDR3 sequence: CASSPLTGGGTKNIQYF. The CDR3 DNA reads TGTGCCAGCTCACCACTGACAGGGGGCGGAACCAAAAACATTCAGTACTTC.

This clone came up a few times. This rearrangement joins TRBV11-2 to TRBJ2-2; D is possibly TRBD1 (7 bases). The CDR3 is made up of 14 amino acids. Germline loops: CDR1 SGHAT, CDR2 FQNNGV. Trimming took 3 bases from V and 5 from J, leaving 10 bases between them. CDR3 sequence: CASSFSGGTGELFF. The CDR3 DNA reads TGTGCCAGCAGCTTTTCAGGGGGGACCGGGGAGCTGTTTTTT. Together with reference TRBV11-2 and TRBJ2-2, the CDR3 gives the full variable domain: EAGVAQSPRYKIIEKRQSVAFWCNPISGHATLYWYQQILGQGPKLLIQFQNNGVVDDSQLPKDRFSAERLKGVDSTLKIQPAKLEDSAVYLCASSFSGGTGELFFGEGSRLTVL.

The V gene is TRBV10-3, the J gene TRBJ1-6, with D uncertain. CDR3 length: 13 residues. Per germline, CDR1 ENHRY and CDR2 SYGVKD. V gave up 3 bases and J gave up 10 bases, with 10 bases separating them. CDR3 protein: CAISDTVDSPLHF. CDR3 in DNA: TGTGCCATCAGTGATACAGTTGACTCACCCCTCCACTTT.

CDR3 protein: CASSPRGTNEKLFF. Written as DNA, the CDR3 is TGTGCCAGCAGCCCTCGGGGGACTAATGAAAAACTGTTTTTT. The chain joins TRBV5-4 to TRBJ1-4, with D possibly being TRBD1 (5 bases). With 4 bases removed from V and 2 bases from J, the gap between germline ends came to 9 bases. The CDR3 has 14 amino acids. CDR1 SGHNT and CDR2 YYREEE come from the germline V gene (reference sequence).

The rearrangement uses TRBV2 and TRBJ1-1, with D possibly being TRBD1 (5 bases). The CDR3 runs 11 residues. CDR1 and CDR2 (germline): SNHLY, FYNNEI. V lost 6 bases to trimming and J lost 10 bases, with 12 bases between them. In DNA form, the CDR3 reads TGTGCCAGCAGGAGACAGTTGAGAGCTTTCTTT. This encodes CASRRQLRAFF.

This rearrangement joins TRBV12-5 to TRBJ2-5, with a tentative D call TRBD1 (6 bases). The CDR3 is 15 amino acids. Germline-derived CDR1 and CDR2 are LGHNT and FRNRAP. V lost 4 bases to trimming and J lost 7 bases, with 19 bases between them. The CDR3 region is CASGSSGTQYGTQYF. Here the CDR3 DNA reads TGTGCTAGTGGTTCCTCGGGGACACAATACGGGACCCAGTACTTC.

The rearrangement uses TRBV5-1 and TRBJ2-1; D possibly corresponds to TRBD2 (6 bases). The germline V gene encodes CDR1 SGHRS and CDR2 YFSETQ. With 1 base removed from V and 10 bases from J, the gap between germline ends came to 15 bases. The CDR3 contains 14 residues. The CDR3 coding sequence is TGCGCCAGCAGCTTGAATGGCGGGGCGGGCGAGCAGTTCTTC. Translating gives CASSLNGGAGEQFF.

This clone came up once. The genes are TRBV5-8 and TRBJ2-3, with 10 nucleotides matching TRBD1. CDR3 length equals 17 residues. Germline loops: CDR1 SGHTS, CDR2 YDEGEE. V lost 4 bases to trimming and J lost 0 bases; unmatched junction nucleotides: 8. CDR3 region: CASSPGTGATSTDTQYF. The CDR3 DNA is TGTGCCAGCAGCCCCGGGACAGGGGCTACTAGCACAGATACGCAGTATTTT.

V gene TRBV6-2 or TRBV6-3 combines with J gene TRBJ2-6; perhaps TRBD1 as D (6 bases). CDR3 length: 18 amino acids. Deletions cut 2 bases from V and 2 bases from J, with 16 bases between. Germline CDR1 is MNHEY and CDR2 is SVGEGT. CDR3 DNA sequence: TGTGCCAGCAGTTACCAAAGAATTACAGGGACTGGGGCCAACGTCCTGACTTTC. It is translated as CASSYQRITGTGANVLTF.

The chain employs TRBV7-9 and TRBJ2-1; tentatively, D is TRBD2 (5 bases). Trimming cost V 1 base and J 15 bases, with 13 bases left between them. The CDR3 spans 12 residues. The germline V gene has CDR1 SEHNR and CDR2 FQNEAQ (reference sequence). CDR3 in DNA: TGTGCCAGCAGCTTAGAAGCGGCACCACTGTTCTTC. Translated: CASSLEAAPLFF.

The rearrangement links TRBV14 to TRBJ2-1; tentative D call: TRBD2 (6 bases). Germline V lookup: CDR1 SGHDN, CDR2 FVKESK. V was trimmed by 1 base and J by 4 bases, leaving 8 bases between them. The length of the CDR3 is 14 residues. CDR3 DNA: TGTGCCAGCAGCCAAGGGGACTTGTACAATGAGCAGTTCTTC. It is translated as CASSQGDLYNEQFF.

The chain links TRBV14 to TRBJ2-5; 8 bases line up with TRBD2. Germline V gene sequence: CDR1 SGHDN, CDR2 FVKESK. With V trimmed by 2 bases and J by 5 bases, 7 bases remained unmatched. The CDR3 is 15 amino acids. The CDR3 DNA is TGTGCCAGCAGCCAACGAGCGGGAGTAGGCGAGACCCAGTACTTC. The encoded protein is CASSQRAGVGETQYF.